This note documents a single T cell receptor beta chain sequence. This receptor's antigen is unknown. No much larger clone is present one base from it, and per-base qualities are unavailable. Read against the paper, the sample's time point label means: progressive disease on ibrutinib. For TCR beta library preparation, roughly 2.2 micrograms of genomic DNA were isolated from cryopreserved PBMCs. Longitudinal blood samples from CLL patients on ibrutinib monotherapy were analyzed using high-throughput TCR beta sequencing. The patients took part in an open-label, single-center phase 2 trial of ibrutinib monotherapy. These data belong to a study of cytotoxic CD8 clonotypes in ibrutinib-treated CLL (dated by TCRdb to the early 2020s). In terms of the full investigation: The cohort included about 15 treatment-naive and fewer than 12 relapsed/refractory patients; 17 to 18 were IGHV unmutated. Responses were partial in 24 patients and complete in 2; after median approximately 5.5 years follow-up, 14 stayed in remission and approximately twelve progressed. Response samples were taken after a median of roughly a year on treatment, ranging from roughly 6 to 36 months. Samples averaged approximately 240,000 productive templates and approximately 100,000 productive rearrangements. Of the approximately 87 people in the trial, approximately 26 had longitudinal samples available. Cryopreserved peripheral blood mononuclear cells were collected before treatment, at response, and at either disease progression or sustained remission. All remission and progressive disease samples were collected while patients were still receiving ibrutinib.

Findings and caveats that apply to the study as a whole: Baseline clonality exceeded that of age-matched healthy donors and correlated strongly with circulating CD8+ T-cell counts. At ibrutinib response clonality went up, during sustained remission it held steady, and at progression it dropped back toward baseline. Public clonotypes were found to be uncommon and were observed to contract or remain stable during treatment; the increase in clonality was shown to reflect expansion of private clonotypes at ibrutinib response. Sampling times were not matched between patients in sustained remission and patients whose disease was progressing, and lymph node repertoires were not examined.

The CDR3 contains 15 residues, cysteine and phenylalanine counted. This entry keeps only the CDR3 DNA: 45 bases, framed from base 1. V trim: 3 bases; J trim: 0 bases; unmatched bases: 1. As encoded in the germline V gene (reference sequence), CDR1 is LNHDA while CDR2 is SQIVND. The goal of deep resolution MiSeq sequencing was a depth between 1 in 1 million and 1 in 200,000 T cells, and coverage averaged 10x per clonotype. The immunoSEQ hsTCRB Kit was used to generate TCR beta libraries. The original methods were these. ImmunoSEQ Data Assistant and ImmunoSEQ Analyzer were used for data analysis, and V, D and J genes were assigned according to IMGT definitions. Clonality was computed as one minus normalized Shannon entropy of productive rearrangement frequencies, ranging from 0 to 1. Only overrepresented clonotypes making up at least 0.05% of each patient's repertoire were included in the public clonotype analysis. Repertoires from about a dozen age-matched healthy donors in immuneACCESS were used as clonality controls. TCRdb holds this immuneACCESS table with in-frame rearrangements only. Some clones are missing; in checked studies, unresolved V genes explain under half, and the rest has no known cause. V and J calls and clone size come straight from that table; D and trimming were deduced from the DNA. This sample is represented by about 39,000 clones; 65% to 70% of them were singletons. 6.5% to 8% of the sample rests with the top ten.

This chain is built from TRBV19 and TRBJ1-1; 10 central nucleotides agree with TRBD1. The origin of this receptor is a human donor with chronic lymphocytic leukemia. Material: PBMCs, obtained at disease progression, from a patient treated with ibrutinib. The CDR3 reads as follows: CASSMGTGVNTEAFF. At the DNA level, the sequence is TGTGCCAGTAGTATGGGGACAGGGGTGAACACTGAAGCTTTCTTT.